This T cell receptor beta chain was sequenced during a study of T-cell memory formation after mild COVID-19. TCRdb recomputed calls from the 5' RACE reads with MiXCR, one row per CDR3 protein. The data contain 95,000 to 120,000 distinct CDR3 sequences, about 24% of them singletons. The receptor was derived from a man aged 18 to 30 who had mild COVID-19 (a few samples of this study predate the infection). Cell type and time point are not known. The material sequenced was PBMCs or a T cell subset sorted from them (not recorded which).

The CDR3 spells CASSKVRGRTYEQYV. CDR3 nucleotide sequence: TGTGCCAGCAGCAAAGTTCGAGGACGGACGTACGAGCAGTACGTC. The gene calls are TRBV21-1 and TRBJ2-7. TRBV21-1 is recorded as a pseudogene. This CDR3 contains 15 residues.